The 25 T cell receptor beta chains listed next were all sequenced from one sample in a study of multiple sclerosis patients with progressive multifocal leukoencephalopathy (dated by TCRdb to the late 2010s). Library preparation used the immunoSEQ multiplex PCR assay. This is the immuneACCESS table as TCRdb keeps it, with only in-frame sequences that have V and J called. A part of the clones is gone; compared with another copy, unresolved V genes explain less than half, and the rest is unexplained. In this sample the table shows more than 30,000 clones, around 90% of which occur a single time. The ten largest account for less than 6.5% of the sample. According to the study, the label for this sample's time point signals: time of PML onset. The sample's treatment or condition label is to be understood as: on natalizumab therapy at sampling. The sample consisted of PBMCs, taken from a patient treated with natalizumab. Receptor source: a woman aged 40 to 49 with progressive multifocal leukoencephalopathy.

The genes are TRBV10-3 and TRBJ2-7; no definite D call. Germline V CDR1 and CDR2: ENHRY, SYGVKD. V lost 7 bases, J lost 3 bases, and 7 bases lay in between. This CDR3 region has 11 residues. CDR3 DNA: TGTGCCATCAACTCGTTCTACGAGCAGTACTTC. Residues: CAINSFYEQYF.

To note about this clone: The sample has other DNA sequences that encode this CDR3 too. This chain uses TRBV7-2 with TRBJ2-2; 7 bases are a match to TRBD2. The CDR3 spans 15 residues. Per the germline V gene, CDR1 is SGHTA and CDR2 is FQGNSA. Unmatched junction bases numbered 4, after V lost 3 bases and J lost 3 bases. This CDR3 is CASSFKGRDTGELFF. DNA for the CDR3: TGTGCCAGCAGCTTTAAGGGGAGGGACACCGGGGAGCTGTTTTTT.

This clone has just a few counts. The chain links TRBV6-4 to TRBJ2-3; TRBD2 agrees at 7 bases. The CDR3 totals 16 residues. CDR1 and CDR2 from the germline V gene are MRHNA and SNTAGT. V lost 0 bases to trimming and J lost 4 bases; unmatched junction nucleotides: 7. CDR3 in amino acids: CASSDSPGGGADTQYF. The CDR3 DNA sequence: TGTGCCAGCAGTGACTCCCCGGGAGGAGGGGCAGATACGCAGTATTTT.

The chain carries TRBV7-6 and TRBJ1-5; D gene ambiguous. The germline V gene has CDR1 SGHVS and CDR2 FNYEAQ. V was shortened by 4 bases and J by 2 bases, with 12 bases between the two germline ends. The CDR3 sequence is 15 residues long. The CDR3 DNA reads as TGTGCCAGCAGCTCGCTTCGCCAGCGCAATCAGCCCCAGCATTTT. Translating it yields CASSSLRQRNQPQHF.

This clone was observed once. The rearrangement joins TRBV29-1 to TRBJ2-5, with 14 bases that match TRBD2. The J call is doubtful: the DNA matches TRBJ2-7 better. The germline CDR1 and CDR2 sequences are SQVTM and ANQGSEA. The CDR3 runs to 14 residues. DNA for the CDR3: TGCAGCGCAATGGGACTAGCGGGAGACTACGAGCAGTACTTC. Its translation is CSAMGLAGDYEQYF.

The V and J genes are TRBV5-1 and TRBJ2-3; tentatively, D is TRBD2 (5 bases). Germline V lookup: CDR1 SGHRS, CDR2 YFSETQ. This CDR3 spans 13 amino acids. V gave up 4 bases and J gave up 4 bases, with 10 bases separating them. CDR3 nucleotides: TGCGCCAGCAGCGAGGGAAGTGCAGATACGCAGTATTTT. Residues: CASSEGSADTQYF.

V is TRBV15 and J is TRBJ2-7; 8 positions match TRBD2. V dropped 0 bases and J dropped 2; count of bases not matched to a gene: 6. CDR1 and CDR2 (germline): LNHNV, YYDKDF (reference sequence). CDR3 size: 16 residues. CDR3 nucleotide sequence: TGTGCCACCAGCAGAGATCGGGGGGGGCAAGCCTACGAGCAGTACTTC. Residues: CATSRDRGGQAYEQYF.

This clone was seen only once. Written as DNA, the CDR3 is TGTGCCAGCAGGCTCCGGGCTAGCGGGTGGGAGCAGTTCTTC. Translated: CASRLRASGWEQFF. V usage is TRBV7-2 and J usage is TRBJ2-1; the match to TRBD2 covers 8 bases. J gave up 10 bases and V 6 bases, and 11 bases lay outside the gene matches. From germline, CDR1 is SGHTA and CDR2 FQGNSA. CDR3 length: 14 amino acids.

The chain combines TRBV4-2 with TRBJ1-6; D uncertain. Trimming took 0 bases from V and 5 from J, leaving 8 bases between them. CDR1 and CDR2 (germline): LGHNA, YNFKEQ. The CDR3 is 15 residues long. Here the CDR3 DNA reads TGTGCCAGCAGCCAAGATCCGGACCATAATTCACCCCTCCACTTT. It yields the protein CASSQDPDHNSPLHF.

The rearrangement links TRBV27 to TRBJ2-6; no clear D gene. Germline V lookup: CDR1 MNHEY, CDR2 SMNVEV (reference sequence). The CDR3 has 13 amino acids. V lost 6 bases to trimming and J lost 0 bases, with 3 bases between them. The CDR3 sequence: CASRSSGANVLTF. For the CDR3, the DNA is TGTGCCAGCAGATCCTCTGGGGCCAACGTCCTGACTTTC.

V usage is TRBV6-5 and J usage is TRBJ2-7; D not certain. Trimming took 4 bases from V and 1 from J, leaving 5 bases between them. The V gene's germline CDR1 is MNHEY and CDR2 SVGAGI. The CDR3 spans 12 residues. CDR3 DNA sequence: TGTGCCAGCAGTTCCGGGTCCTACGAGCAGTACTTC. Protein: CASSSGSYEQYF.

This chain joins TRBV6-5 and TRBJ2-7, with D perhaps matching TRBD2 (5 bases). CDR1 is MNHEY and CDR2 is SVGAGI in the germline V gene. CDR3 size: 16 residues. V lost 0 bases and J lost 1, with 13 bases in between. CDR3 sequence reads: CASSYSWRKRSYEQYF. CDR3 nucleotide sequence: TGTGCCAGCAGTTACTCCTGGAGGAAGCGGTCCTACGAGCAGTACTTC.

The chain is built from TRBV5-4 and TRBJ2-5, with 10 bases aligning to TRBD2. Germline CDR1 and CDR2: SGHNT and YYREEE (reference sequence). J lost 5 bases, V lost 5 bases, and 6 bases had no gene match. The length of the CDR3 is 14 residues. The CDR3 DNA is TGTGCCAGCAGTAGCGGGGGGCCTATCGAGACCCAGTACTTC. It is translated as CASSSGGPIETQYF.

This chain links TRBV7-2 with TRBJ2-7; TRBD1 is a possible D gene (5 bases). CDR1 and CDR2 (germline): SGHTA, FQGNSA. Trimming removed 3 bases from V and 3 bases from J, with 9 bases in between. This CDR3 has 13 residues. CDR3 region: CASSLGLNYEQYF. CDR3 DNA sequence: TGTGCCAGCAGCTTGGGGCTGAACTACGAGCAGTACTTC.

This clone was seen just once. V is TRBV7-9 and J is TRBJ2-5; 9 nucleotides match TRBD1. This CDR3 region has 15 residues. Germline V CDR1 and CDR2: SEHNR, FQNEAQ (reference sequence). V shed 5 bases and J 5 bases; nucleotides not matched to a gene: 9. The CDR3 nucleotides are TGTGCCAGCAGCCCGCGGGACAGGGAGGCTGAGACCCAGTACTTC. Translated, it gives CASSPRDREAETQYF.

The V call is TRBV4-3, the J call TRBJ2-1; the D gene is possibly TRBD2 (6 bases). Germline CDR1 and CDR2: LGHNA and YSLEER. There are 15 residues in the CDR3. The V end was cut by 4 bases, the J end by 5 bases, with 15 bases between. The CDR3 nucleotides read TGCGCCAGCAGCCGAGTAATGCTAGCGAACAATGAGCAGTTCTTC. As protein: CASSRVMLANNEQFF.

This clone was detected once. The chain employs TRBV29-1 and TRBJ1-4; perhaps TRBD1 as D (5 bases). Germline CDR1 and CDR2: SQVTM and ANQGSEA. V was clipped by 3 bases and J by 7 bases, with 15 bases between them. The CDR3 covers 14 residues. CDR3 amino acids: CSVDSPGGGEKLFF. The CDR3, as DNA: TGCAGCGTTGACTCGCCGGGGGGAGGTGAAAAACTGTTTTTT.

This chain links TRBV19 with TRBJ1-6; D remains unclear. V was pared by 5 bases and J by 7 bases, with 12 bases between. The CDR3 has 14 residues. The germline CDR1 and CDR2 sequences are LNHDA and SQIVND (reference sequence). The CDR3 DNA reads TGTGCCAGTAGTCCTACCGGGAACAATTCACCCCTCCACTTT. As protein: CASSPTGNNSPLHF.

Here the CDR3 reads CASSRRGSSNSPLHF. Here the CDR3 DNA reads TGTGCCAGCAGTCGACGAGGGAGCAGTAATTCACCCCTCCACTTT. This chain joins TRBV7-2 and TRBJ1-6, with no clear D. Germline V gene data show CDR1 as SGHTA and CDR2 as FQGNSA. The CDR3 sequence is 15 residues long. The ends were cut back, 6 bases at V and 6 bases at J, with 15 bases in the middle.

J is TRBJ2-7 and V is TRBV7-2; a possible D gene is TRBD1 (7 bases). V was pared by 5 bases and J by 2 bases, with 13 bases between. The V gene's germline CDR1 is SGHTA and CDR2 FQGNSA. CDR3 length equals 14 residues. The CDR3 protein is CASSPQGGPYEQYF. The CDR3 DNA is TGTGCCAGCAGCCCCCAGGGGGGACCCTACGAGCAGTACTTC.

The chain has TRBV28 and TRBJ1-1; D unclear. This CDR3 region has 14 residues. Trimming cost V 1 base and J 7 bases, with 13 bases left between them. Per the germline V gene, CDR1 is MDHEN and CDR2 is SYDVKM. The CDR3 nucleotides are TGTGCCAGCAGTTTATTCCGGGAAAAAGTTGAAGCTTTCTTT. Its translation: CASSLFREKVEAFF.

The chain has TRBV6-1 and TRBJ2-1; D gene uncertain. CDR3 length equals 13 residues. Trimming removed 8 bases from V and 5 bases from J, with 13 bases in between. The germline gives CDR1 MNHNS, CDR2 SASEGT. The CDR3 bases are TGTGCCAGCCATACTTGGCAGAACAATGAGCAGTTCTTC. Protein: CASHTWQNNEQFF.

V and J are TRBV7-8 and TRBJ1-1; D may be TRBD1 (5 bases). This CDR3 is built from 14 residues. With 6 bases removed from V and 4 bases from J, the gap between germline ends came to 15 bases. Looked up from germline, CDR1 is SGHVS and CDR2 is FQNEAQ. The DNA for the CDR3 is TGTGCCAGCAGGGGGGGGATTAGGGCCACTGAAGCTTTCTTT. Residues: CASRGGIRATEAFF.

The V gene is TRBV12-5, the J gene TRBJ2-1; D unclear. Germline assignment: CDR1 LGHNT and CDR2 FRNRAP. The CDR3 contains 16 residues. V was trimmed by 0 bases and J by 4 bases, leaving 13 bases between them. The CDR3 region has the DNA TGTGCTAGTGGTTTGGTACGTCTCTTTCGGTACAATGAGCAGTTCTTC. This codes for CASGLVRLFRYNEQFF.

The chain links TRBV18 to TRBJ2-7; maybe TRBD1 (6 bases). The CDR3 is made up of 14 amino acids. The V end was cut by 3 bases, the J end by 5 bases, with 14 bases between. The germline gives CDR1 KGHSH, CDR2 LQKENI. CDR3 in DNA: TGTGCCAGCTCACCCCCCCCAGGGGTCCACGAGCAGTACTTC. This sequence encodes CASSPPPGVHEQYF.